This T cell receptor beta chain is from a study of T cells in Graves' hyperthyroidism and ophthalmopathy. Study summary: At the time of initial diagnosis and before any treatment, peripheral blood was collected. Overall study results and limits: For ophthalmopathy, model prediction preceded onset by a median 6.5 months.

Comments on this clonotype: The antigen remains unidentified.

The CDR3 consists of 16 residues. Trimming at V came to 2 bases and at J to 1 base, leaving 7 bases not matched to a gene. In germline, CDR1 is DFQATT, CDR2 SNEGSKA (reference sequence). RNA transcripts served as the template for amplifying TCR beta CDR3 regions. The TCR CDR3 first-round RT-PCR relied on the HTBI primer set. TCRdb re-analysed the multiplex PCR reads in MiXCR, keeping a single row per CDR3 protein. In the table there are 490,000 or so distinct CDR3 sequences, approximately 23% of which are singletons. The TCR was taken from a woman in her 70s with Graves' ophthalmopathy. The specimen was blood. The gene calls are TRBV20-1 and TRBJ1-5; 8 nucleotides agree with TRBD1. The CDR3 coding sequence is TGCAGTGCTAGATCCGGGACAGGAAGGAGCAATCAGCCCCAGCATTTT. It specifies CSARSGTGRSNQPQHF.